The 25 T cell receptor beta chains below all came from one sample that was sequenced in a study of radiotherapy plus CTLA-4 blockade in lung cancer. Sequencing used immunoSEQ multiplex PCR; TCRdb keeps in-frame clones, though not all of them. Among about 25,000 clones listed, 60% to 75% were seen once. The sample here was peripheral blood, taken from a patient treated with radiotherapy plus ipilimumab. These receptors were taken from a human donor with non-small cell lung cancer whose response to radiotherapy plus ipilimumab could not be evaluated.

This sequence joins TRBV2 and TRBJ2-1, with unresolved D. The CDR3 has 10 residues. With 6 bases removed from V and 15 bases from J, the gap between germline ends came to 12 bases. Per germline, CDR1 SNHLY and CDR2 FYNNEI. CDR3 bases: TGTGCCAGCAGCGATCCTAGTCTGTTCTTC. Protein sequence: CASSDPSLFF. Looking up the rest from reference TRBV2 and TRBJ2-1 gives the full variable domain: EPEVTQTPSHQVTQMGQEVILRCVPISNHLYFYWYRQILGQKVEFLVSFYNNEISEKSEIFDDQFSVERPDGSNFTLKIRSTKLEDSAMYFCASSDPSLFFGPGTRLTVL.

This rearrangement joins TRBV18 to TRBJ2-1; D perhaps matches TRBD1 (6 bases). The CDR3 has 16 amino acids. The germline gives CDR1 KGHSH, CDR2 LQKENI. With 6 bases removed from V and 8 bases from J, the gap between germline ends came to 23 bases. This chain's CDR3 is CASSPYRVRNGYEQFF. The CDR3 DNA follows: TGTGCCAGCTCGCCTTACAGGGTAAGAAATGGCTATGAGCAGTTCTTC.

As concerns this clone: A junction end diverges from the germline sequence, so it may reflect a read error. The gene calls are TRBV19 and TRBJ2-5, with 7 bases aligning to TRBD1. The CDR3 contains 14 residues. Germline V CDR1 and CDR2: LNHDA, SQIVND (reference sequence). CDR3 sequence reads: CASSIGQAQETQYF. The CDR3 DNA follows: TGTGCCAGTAGCATAGGACAGGCGCAAGAGACCCAGTACTTC.

CDR3 in amino acids: CASGIQGEGSYEQYF. The CDR3 DNA reads as TGCGCCAGCGGAATACAGGGGGAAGGGTCCTACGAGCAGTACTTC. This chain links TRBV10-2 with TRBJ2-7; 8 nucleotides match TRBD1. V was clipped by 8 bases and J by 1 base; unmatched bases: 10. This CDR3 comprises 15 residues. Germline assignment: CDR1 WSHSY and CDR2 SAAADI.

The rearrangement joins TRBV5-1 to TRBJ1-1; the D gene is possibly TRBD1 (5 bases). CDR1 and CDR2 from the germline V gene are SGHRS and YFSETQ. The ends were cut back, 0 bases at V and 1 base at J, with 16 bases in the middle. CDR3 size: 17 residues. The DNA of the CDR3 is TGCGCCAGCAGCTTGGCGCGCCCTTTGGGGCAGAACACTGAAGCTTTCTTT. It specifies CASSLARPLGQNTEAFF.

J is TRBJ2-7 and V is TRBV7-8; TRBD2 matches at 7 bases. Per germline, CDR1 SGHVS and CDR2 FQNEAQ. J gave up 0 bases and V 2 bases, and 1 base lay outside the gene matches. CDR3 size: 14 residues. Here the CDR3 DNA reads TGTGCCAGCAGCTTACGGGACTACTCCTACGAGCAGTACTTC. Protein sequence: CASSLRDYSYEQYF.

The chain combines TRBV19 with TRBJ2-7; 8 bases map to TRBD2. Germline CDR1 reads LNHDA; CDR2 reads SQIVND (reference sequence). The CDR3 has 15 residues. Germline trimming cut 3 bases from V and 2 bases from J; bases unmatched to any gene: 6. The CDR3 loop reads CASSIGRGGAYEQYF. CDR3 bases: TGTGCCAGTAGTATCGGCCGGGGGGGGGCCTACGAGCAGTACTTC.

The chain links TRBV18 to TRBJ1-6, with D hard to call. Between the trimmed V and J ends, which lost 2 bases and 6 bases, there was a span of 5 bases. From germline, CDR1 is KGHSH and CDR2 LQKENI. The CDR3 runs 13 residues. The CDR3 loop reads CASSPDINSPLHF. In nucleotides, the CDR3 is TGTGCCAGCTCACCAGACATTAATTCACCCCTCCACTTT.

The chain uses TRBV11-2 and TRBJ2-1, with 7 bases fitting TRBD1. Looked up from germline, CDR1 is SGHAT and CDR2 is FQNNGV. This CDR3 has 16 amino acids. The trim removed 5 bases at V and 5 bases at J, leaving 12 bases unmatched. CDR3 bases: TGTGCCAGCAGCAAATGGACAGGTTTTGCCCACAATGAGCAGTTCTTC. This codes for CASSKWTGFAHNEQFF.

This clone has a single count. This chain connects TRBV19 to TRBJ2-2; D gene uncertain. V lost 5 bases, J lost 7 bases, and 11 bases lay in between. The CDR3 is 13 residues long. Per germline, CDR1 LNHDA and CDR2 SQIVND (reference sequence). This chain's CDR3 is CASSFHNDGELFF. CDR3 nucleotide sequence: TGTGCCAGTAGTTTCCACAATGACGGGGAGCTGTTTTTT.

This clone was observed a few times. CDR3 loop: CASSLWGEGETQYF. The CDR3 DNA sequence: TGTGCCAGTAGTCTCTGGGGGGAGGGAGAGACCCAGTACTTC. The chain has TRBV19 and TRBJ2-5, with 7 bases aligning to TRBD2. The length of the CDR3 is 14 residues. V was clipped by 5 bases and J by 4 bases; unmatched bases: 7. Germline V gives CDR1 LNHDA, CDR2 SQIVND (reference sequence).

This clone was seen more than once but under ten times. V and J are TRBV6-5 and TRBJ2-7; no clear D gene. V was pared by 0 bases and J by 3 bases, with 12 bases between. There are 15 residues in the CDR3. The germline CDR1 and CDR2 sequences are MNHEY and SVGAGI. The CDR3 region is CASSYSVFTIYEQYF. The CDR3 nucleotides are TGTGCCAGCAGTTACTCGGTGTTTACTATCTACGAGCAGTACTTC.

This rearrangement joins TRBV15 to TRBJ1-3; D perhaps matches TRBD1 (6 bases). The CDR3 is 15 amino acids. The germline V gene has CDR1 LNHNV and CDR2 YYDKDF (reference sequence). V lost 1 base and J lost 4, with 11 bases in between. This CDR3 reads CATSRAHQGGNTIYF. The CDR3, as DNA: TGTGCCACCAGCAGAGCCCACCAGGGGGGAAACACCATATATTTT.

This chain uses TRBV25-1 with TRBJ1-1; 7 nucleotides agree with TRBD1. The CDR3 has 13 amino acids. V lost 7 bases, J lost 4 bases, and 6 bases stayed unmatched. Germline V gene sequence: CDR1 MGHDK, CDR2 SYGVNS. CDR3 nucleotide sequence: TGTGCCAGCAAACACCAGGGGGGCACTGAAGCTTTCTTT. It translates to CASKHQGGTEAFF.

The chain links TRBV29-1 to TRBJ1-5, with D possibly matching TRBD1 (5 bases). Trimming cost V 6 bases and J 2 bases, with 14 bases left between them. Germline V gene sequence: CDR1 SQVTM, CDR2 ANQGSEA. This CDR3 has 14 residues. As DNA, the CDR3 is TGCAGCGTGAGTGAGGACATACGCAATCAGCCCCAGCATTTT. Its translation is CSVSEDIRNQPQHF.

The J gene is TRBJ2-3, the V gene TRBV7-2; possibly TRBD1 for D (5 bases). The V end lost 1 base, the J end lost 1 base, and 9 bases lay between the germline ends. Germline CDR1 is SGHTA and CDR2 is FQGNSA. CDR3 length: 15 amino acids. The CDR3 loop is CASSLGRQRTDTQYF. CDR3 DNA sequence: TGTGCCAGCAGCTTAGGAAGACAGCGCACAGATACGCAGTATTTT.

The chain employs TRBV28 and TRBJ2-2; a weak D match, TRBD2 (6 bases). Per the germline V gene, CDR1 is MDHEN and CDR2 is SYDVKM. The CDR3 is 15 amino acids. V dropped 1 base and J dropped 5 bases, with 11 bases sitting between them. DNA of the CDR3: TGTGCCAGCAGTTTATTATTTGGGGGGACCGGGGAGCTGTTTTTT. Its translation: CASSLLFGGTGELFF. Using reference TRBV28 and TRBJ2-2 for the parts outside the CDR3, the full variable domain is DVKVTQSSRYLVKRTGEKVFLECVQDMDHENMFWYRQDPGLGLRLIYFSYDVKMKEKGDIPEGYSVSREKKERFSLILESASTNQTSMYLCASSLLFGGTGELFFGEGSRLTVL.

The genes are TRBV9 and TRBJ2-1; 7 nucleotides line up with TRBD1. CDR3 length: 14 amino acids. The trim removed 4 bases at V and 4 bases at J, leaving 5 bases unmatched. The germline V gene has CDR1 SGDLS and CDR2 YYNGEE. The CDR3 DNA sequence: TGTGCCAGCAGCTGGGGACAGCTGTACAATGAGCAGTTCTTC. Amino acids: CASSWGQLYNEQFF.

The chain couples TRBV6-1 to TRBJ2-3; 13 bases align to TRBD2. CDR1 MNHNS and CDR2 SASEGT come from the germline V gene. The V gene end was trimmed by 4 bases and the J gene end by 1 base; junction bases not matched to a gene: 14. This CDR3 has 20 amino acids. CDR3 nucleotides: TGTGCCAGCAGTGGGATCTTGACTAGCGGGAGGCAGGTTGGCACAGATACGCAGTATTTT. Translating gives CASSGILTSGRQVGTDTQYF.

This clone was recorded only once. The CDR3 here is CASSPRQGAYEQYF. The CDR3, as DNA: TGTGCCAGCTCACCAAGACAGGGAGCCTACGAGCAGTACTTC. This rearrangement joins TRBV18 to TRBJ2-7, with 7 bases lining up with TRBD1. This CDR3 is built from 14 residues. Germline lookup yields CDR1 KGHSH and CDR2 LQKENI. Trimming cost V 2 bases and J 2 bases; bases outside gene matches: 3.

This clone was detected once. The chain links TRBV7-6 to TRBJ2-1; TRBD2 agrees at 8 bases. This CDR3 is 15 amino acids long. Germline CDR1 is SGHVS and CDR2 is FNYEAQ. V trimming: 7 bases; J trimming: 3 bases; junction bases outside the gene matches: 8. The chain's CDR3 is CASTPASGLYNEQFF. The CDR3 bases are TGTGCCAGCACCCCGGCTAGCGGGCTCTACAATGAGCAGTTCTTC.

The chain joins TRBV15 to TRBJ2-5; TRBD1 agrees at 12 bases. The CDR3 covers 14 residues. Per the germline V gene, CDR1 is LNHNV and CDR2 is YYDKDF (reference sequence). The V segment lost 5 bases and the J segment 11 bases; nucleotides outside the gene matches: 9. Here the CDR3 DNA reads TGTGCCACCAGCCATGGGACAGGGGGCAAAGAGCAGTACTTC. This encodes CATSHGTGGKEQYF.

The chain has TRBV5-4 and TRBJ1-2; 9 bases are shared with TRBD1. This CDR3 region has 14 residues. CDR1 is SGHNT, CDR2 YYREEE, per germline (reference sequence). V lost 4 bases, J lost 2 bases, and 3 bases stayed unmatched. CDR3 protein: CASSPGQGNYGYTF. The DNA for the CDR3 is TGTGCCAGCAGCCCAGGACAGGGGAACTATGGCTACACCTTC.

This clone was found a few times. The V and J genes are TRBV29-1 and TRBJ2-3, with D perhaps matching TRBD1 (6 bases). V lost 1 base to trimming and J lost 0 bases, with 14 bases between them. Germline V lookup: CDR1 SQVTM, CDR2 ANQGSEA. The CDR3 sequence is 16 residues long. CDR3: CSVEVTAGESTDTQYF. CDR3 DNA sequence: TGCAGCGTTGAAGTTACGGCAGGGGAAAGCACAGATACGCAGTATTTT.

V is TRBV18 and J is TRBJ2-7; maybe TRBD2 (5 bases). CDR1 and CDR2 from the germline V gene are KGHSH and LQKENI. The ends were cut back, 0 bases at V and 0 bases at J, with 9 bases in the middle. This CDR3 region has 15 residues. CDR3 amino acids: CASSPPSGSSYEQYF. The CDR3 nucleotides are TGTGCCAGCTCACCACCGAGCGGTAGCTCCTACGAGCAGTACTTC.